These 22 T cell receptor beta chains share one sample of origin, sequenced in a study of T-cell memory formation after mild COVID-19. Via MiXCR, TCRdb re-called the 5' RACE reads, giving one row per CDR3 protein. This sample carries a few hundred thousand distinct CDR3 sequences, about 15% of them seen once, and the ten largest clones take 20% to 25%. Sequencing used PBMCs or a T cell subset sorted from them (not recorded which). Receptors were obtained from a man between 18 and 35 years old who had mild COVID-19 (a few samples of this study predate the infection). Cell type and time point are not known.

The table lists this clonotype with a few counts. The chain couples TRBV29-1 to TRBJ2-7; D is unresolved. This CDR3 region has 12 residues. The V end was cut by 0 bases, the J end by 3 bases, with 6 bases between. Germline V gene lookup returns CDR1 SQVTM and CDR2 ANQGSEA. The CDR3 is CSVEDVGYEQYF. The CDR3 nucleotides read TGCAGCGTTGAAGACGTCGGCTACGAGCAGTACTTC.

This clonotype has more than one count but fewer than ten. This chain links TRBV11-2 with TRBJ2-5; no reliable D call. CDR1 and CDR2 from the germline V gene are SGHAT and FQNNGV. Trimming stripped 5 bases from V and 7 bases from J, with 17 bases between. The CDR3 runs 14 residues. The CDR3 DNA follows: TGTGCCAGCAGCCCGAACGCTAACATTGTGACCCAGTACTTC. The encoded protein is CASSPNANIVTQYF. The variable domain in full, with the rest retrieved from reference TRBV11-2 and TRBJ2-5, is EAGVAQSPRYKIIEKRQSVAFWCNPISGHATLYWYQQILGQGPKLLIQFQNNGVVDDSQLPKDRFSAERLKGVDSTLKIQPAKLEDSAVYLCASSPNANIVTQYFGPGTRLLVL.

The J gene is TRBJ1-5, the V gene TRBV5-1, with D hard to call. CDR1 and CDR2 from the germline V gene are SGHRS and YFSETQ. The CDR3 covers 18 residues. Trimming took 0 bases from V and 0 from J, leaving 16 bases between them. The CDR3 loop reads CASSLDGSPADSNQPQHF. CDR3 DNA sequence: TGCGCCAGCAGCTTGGACGGCTCCCCAGCGGATAGCAATCAGCCCCAGCATTTT. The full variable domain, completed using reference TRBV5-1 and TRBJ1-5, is KAGVTQTPRYLIKTRGQQVTLSCSPISGHRSVSWYQQTPGQGLQFLFEYFSETQRNKGNFPGRFSGRQFSNSRSEMNVSTLELGDSALYLCASSLDGSPADSNQPQHFGDGTRLSIL.

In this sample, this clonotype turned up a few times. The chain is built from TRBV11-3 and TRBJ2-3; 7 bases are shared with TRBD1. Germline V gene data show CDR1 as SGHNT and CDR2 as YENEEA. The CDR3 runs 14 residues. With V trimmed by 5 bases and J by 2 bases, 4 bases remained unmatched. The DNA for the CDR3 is TGTGCCAGCAGCCCGACAGGGTACACAGATACGCAGTATTTT. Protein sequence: CASSPTGYTDTQYF.

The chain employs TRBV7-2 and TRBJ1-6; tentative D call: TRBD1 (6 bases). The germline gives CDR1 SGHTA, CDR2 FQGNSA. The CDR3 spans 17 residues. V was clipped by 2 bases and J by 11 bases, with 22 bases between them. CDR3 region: CASSLYRATWIRPPLHF. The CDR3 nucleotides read TGTGCCAGCAGCTTATACAGGGCCACGTGGATCAGGCCACCCCTCCACTTT.

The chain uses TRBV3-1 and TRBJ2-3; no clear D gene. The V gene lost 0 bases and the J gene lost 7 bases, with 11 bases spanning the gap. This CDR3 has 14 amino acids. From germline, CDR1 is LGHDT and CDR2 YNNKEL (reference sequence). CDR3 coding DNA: TGTGCCAGCAGCCAAGATAGTTACAGCCATACGCAGTATTTT. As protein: CASSQDSYSHTQYF.

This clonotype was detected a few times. The CDR3 DNA reads TGTGCCAGCAACCAGCGGGGCGGCGGGGGCTACACCTTC. It encodes CASNQRGGGGYTF. V gene TRBV7-2 combines with J gene TRBJ1-2; D may be TRBD1 (5 bases). This CDR3 has 13 amino acids. V lost 7 bases, J lost 8 bases, and 17 bases lay in between. Looked up from germline, CDR1 is SGHTA and CDR2 is FQGNSA.

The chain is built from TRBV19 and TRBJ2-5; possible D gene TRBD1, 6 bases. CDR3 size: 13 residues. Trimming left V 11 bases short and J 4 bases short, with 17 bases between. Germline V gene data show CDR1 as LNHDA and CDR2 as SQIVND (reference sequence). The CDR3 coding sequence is TGTGCCTCTACCGGCACAGGGAGAGAGACCCAGTACTTC. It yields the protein CASTGTGRETQYF. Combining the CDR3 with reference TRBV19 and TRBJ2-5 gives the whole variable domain DGGITQSPKYLFRKEGQNVTLSCEQNLNHDAMYWYRQDPGQGLRLIYYSQIVNDFQKGDIAEGYSVSREKKESFPLTVTSAQKNPTAFYLCASTGTGRETQYFGPGTRLLVL.

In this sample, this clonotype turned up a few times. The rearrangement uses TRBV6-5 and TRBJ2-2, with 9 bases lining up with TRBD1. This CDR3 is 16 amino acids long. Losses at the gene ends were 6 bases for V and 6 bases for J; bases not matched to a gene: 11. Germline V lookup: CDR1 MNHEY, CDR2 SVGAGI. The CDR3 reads CASRETGGLSPGELFF. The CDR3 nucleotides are TGTGCCAGCAGGGAGACAGGGGGTCTCTCTCCCGGGGAGCTGTTTTTT.

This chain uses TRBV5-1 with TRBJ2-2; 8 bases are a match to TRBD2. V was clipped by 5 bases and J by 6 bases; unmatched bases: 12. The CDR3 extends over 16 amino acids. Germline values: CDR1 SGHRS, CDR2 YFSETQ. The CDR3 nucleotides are TGCGCCAGCAGATCCCCGGGACTAGGATCGGCCGGGGAGCTGTTTTTT. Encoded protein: CASRSPGLGSAGELFF.

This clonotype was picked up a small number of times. The CDR3 region is CASSPFSGSPTDTQYF. The CDR3 DNA reads as TGTGCCAGCAGCCCGTTTAGCGGGAGCCCAACAGATACGCAGTATTTT. The chain combines TRBV7-9 with TRBJ2-3; 9 nucleotides align to TRBD2. The CDR3 contains 16 residues. CDR1 is SEHNR and CDR2 is FQNEAQ in the germline V gene (reference sequence). J was trimmed by 3 bases and V by 5 bases; bases with no gene match: 9.

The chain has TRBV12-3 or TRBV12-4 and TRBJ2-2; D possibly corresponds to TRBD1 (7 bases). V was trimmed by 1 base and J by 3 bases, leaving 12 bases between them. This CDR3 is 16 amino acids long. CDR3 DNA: TGTGCCAGCAGTTTAGTCGCAGGGGGGTACACCGGGGAGCTGTTTTTT. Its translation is CASSLVAGGYTGELFF.

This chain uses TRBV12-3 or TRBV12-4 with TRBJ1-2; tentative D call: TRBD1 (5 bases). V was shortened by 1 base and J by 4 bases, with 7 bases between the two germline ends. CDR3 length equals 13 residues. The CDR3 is CASSLEGPYGYTF. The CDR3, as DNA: TGTGCCAGCAGTTTAGAGGGGCCCTATGGCTACACCTTC.

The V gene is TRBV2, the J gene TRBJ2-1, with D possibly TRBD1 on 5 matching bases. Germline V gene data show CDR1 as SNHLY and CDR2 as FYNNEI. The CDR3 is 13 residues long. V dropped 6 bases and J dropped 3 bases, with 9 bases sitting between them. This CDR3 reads CASRSDSYNEQFF. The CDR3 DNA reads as TGTGCCAGCAGGTCAGACAGCTACAATGAGCAGTTCTTC.

CDR3 in DNA: TGTGCCAGCAGCCTCACCTTGGAGGGGCTGTTCAATGAGCAGTTCTTC. The encoded protein is CASSLTLEGLFNEQFF. J is TRBJ2-1 and V is TRBV4-2; D might be TRBD2 (6 bases). Germline V gene sequence: CDR1 LGHNA, CDR2 YNFKEQ. V lost 4 bases and J lost 6, with 19 bases in between. The CDR3 has 16 amino acids.

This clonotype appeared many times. The CDR3 bases are TGCGCCAGCAGCCAGCTTTACAATGAGCAGTTCTTC. Protein product: CASSQLYNEQFF. This rearrangement joins TRBV4-1 to TRBJ2-1; D gene unclear. The CDR3 extends over 12 amino acids. CDR1 and CDR2 (germline): MGHRA, YSYEKL. The V and J ends lost 3 bases and 4 bases respectively, with 4 bases between them.

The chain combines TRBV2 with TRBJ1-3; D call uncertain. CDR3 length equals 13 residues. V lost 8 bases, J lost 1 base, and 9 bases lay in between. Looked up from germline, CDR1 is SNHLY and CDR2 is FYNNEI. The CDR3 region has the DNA TGTGCCAGCCTTAGGGATTCTGGAAACACCATATATTTT. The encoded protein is CASLRDSGNTIYF. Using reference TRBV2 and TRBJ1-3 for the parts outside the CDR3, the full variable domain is EPEVTQTPSHQVTQMGQEVILRCVPISNHLYFYWYRQILGQKVEFLVSFYNNEISEKSEIFDDQFSVERPDGSNFTLKIRSTKLEDSAMYFCASLRDSGNTIYFGEGSWLTVV.

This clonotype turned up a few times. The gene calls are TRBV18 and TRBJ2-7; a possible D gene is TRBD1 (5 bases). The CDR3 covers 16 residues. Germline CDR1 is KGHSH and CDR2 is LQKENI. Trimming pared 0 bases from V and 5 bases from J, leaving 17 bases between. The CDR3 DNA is TGTGCCAGCTCACCACCTATCCAGGGTGGTCGGAACGAGCAGTACTTC. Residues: CASSPPIQGGRNEQYF. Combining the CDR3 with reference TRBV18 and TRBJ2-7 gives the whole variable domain NAGVMQNPRHLVRRRGQEARLRCSPMKGHSHVYWYRQLPEEGLKFMVYLQKENIIDESGMPKERFSAEFPKEGPSILRIQQVVRGDSAAYFCASSPPIQGGRNEQYFGPGTRLTVT.

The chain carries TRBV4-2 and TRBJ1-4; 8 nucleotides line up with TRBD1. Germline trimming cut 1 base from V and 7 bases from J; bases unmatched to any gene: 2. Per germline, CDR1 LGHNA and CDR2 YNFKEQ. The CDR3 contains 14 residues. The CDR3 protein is CASSQGQGTEKLFF. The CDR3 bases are TGTGCCAGCAGCCAAGGACAGGGGACTGAAAAACTGTTTTTT.

The DNA for the CDR3 is TGCAGCGTTGAAGATCCGGGGGACAGACACCCTATGAAGCAGTACGTC. This encodes CSVEDPGDRHPMKQYV. The chain recombines TRBV29-1 with TRBJ2-7; a possible D gene is TRBD1 (7 bases). Germline V gene data show CDR1 as SQVTM and CDR2 as ANQGSEA. The CDR3 is 16 residues long. The V gene lost 0 bases and the J gene lost 8 bases, with 23 bases spanning the gap.

The chain's CDR3 is CSARVGGVDYNEQFF. Written as DNA, the CDR3 is TGCAGTGCTAGAGTTGGAGGGGTGGACTACAATGAGCAGTTCTTC. The chain carries TRBV20-1 and TRBJ2-1; D might be TRBD2 (6 bases). CDR3 length: 15 residues. V was shortened by 1 base and J by 3 bases, with 13 bases between the two germline ends. The germline gives CDR1 DFQATT, CDR2 SNEGSKA (reference sequence).

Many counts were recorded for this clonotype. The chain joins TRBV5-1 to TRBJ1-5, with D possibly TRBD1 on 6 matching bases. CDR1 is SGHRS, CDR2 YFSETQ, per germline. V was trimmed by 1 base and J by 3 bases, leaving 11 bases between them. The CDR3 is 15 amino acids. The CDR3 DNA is TGCGCCAGCAGCTTGTGGGGGGCGGACAATCAGCCCCAGCATTTT. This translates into CASSLWGADNQPQHF.